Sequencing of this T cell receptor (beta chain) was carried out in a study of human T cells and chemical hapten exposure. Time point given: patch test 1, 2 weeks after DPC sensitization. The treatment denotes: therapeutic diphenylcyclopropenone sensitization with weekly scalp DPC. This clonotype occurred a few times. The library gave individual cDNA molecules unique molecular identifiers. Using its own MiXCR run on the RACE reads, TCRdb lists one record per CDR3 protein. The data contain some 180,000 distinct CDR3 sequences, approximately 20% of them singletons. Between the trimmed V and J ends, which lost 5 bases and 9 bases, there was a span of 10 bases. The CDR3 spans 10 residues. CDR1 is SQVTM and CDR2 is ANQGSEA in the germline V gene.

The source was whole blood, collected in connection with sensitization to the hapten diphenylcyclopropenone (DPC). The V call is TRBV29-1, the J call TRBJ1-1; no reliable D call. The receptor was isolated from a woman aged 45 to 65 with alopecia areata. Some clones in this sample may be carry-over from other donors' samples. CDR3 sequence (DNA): TGCAGCGTTATTCAAGGGAAAGCTTTCTTT. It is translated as CSVIQGKAFF. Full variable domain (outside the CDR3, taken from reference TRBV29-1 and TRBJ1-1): SAVISQKPSRDICQRGTSLTIQCQVDSQVTMMFWYRQQPGQSLTLIATANQGSEATYESGFVIDKFPISRPNLTFSTLTVSNMSPEDSSIYLCSVIQGKAFFGQGTRLTVV.